This T cell receptor beta chain was sequenced for a study of blood T cells in healthy people across ages. The study, taken as a whole, reports: Strong correlation linked observed beta diversity and percent naive T cells.

The CDR3 contains 13 residues. Germline loops: CDR1 MNHEY, CDR2 SMNVEV (reference sequence). V shed 4 bases and J shed 3 bases, with 8 bases lying between them. Alongside a J-beta primer mix, a sample-barcoded 5' primer served in a second PCR lasting about 7 to 11 cycles. TCRdb redid the calling of the 5' RACE reads with MiXCR, one entry per CDR3 protein. There are about 640,000 distinct CDR3 sequences in the sample; approximately 59% occur only once, and approximately 40% lies in the top ten. About this clonotype: The target antigen is unknown.

The source of this sequence is a man aged 55 to 70 in good health. The sequenced sample was blood. The chain carries TRBV27 and TRBJ2-3; D gene unclear. The CDR3 nucleotides are TGTGCCAGCAGTTATGGCGATACAGATACGCAGTATTTT. It specifies CASSYGDTDTQYF.